Shown below are 18 T cell receptor beta chains from a single sample sequenced in a study of human T cells and chemical hapten exposure. Extraction of total RNA was performed on unfractionated whole blood. One entry per CDR3 protein results from TCRdb running MiXCR on the 5' RACE reads. This repertoire shows roughly 81,000 distinct CDR3 sequences, more than 7.5% found once; its top ten account for approximately 2.1%. All receptors come from a male donor in good health.

The chain links TRBV12-3 or TRBV12-4 to TRBJ2-3; 10 bases line up with TRBD2. V dropped 7 bases and J dropped 0; count of bases not matched to a gene: 10. The CDR3 extends over 17 amino acids. CDR3 residues: CASTFLGLARSTDTQYF. The DNA for the CDR3 is TGTGCCAGCACCTTCCTGGGACTAGCGAGAAGCACAGATACGCAGTATTTT.

J is TRBJ1-6 and V is TRBV6-6; no definite D call. Trimming pared 0 bases from V and 0 bases from J, leaving 6 bases between. The CDR3 has 16 residues. The germline V gene encodes CDR1 MNHNY and CDR2 SVGAGI (reference sequence). DNA for the CDR3: TGTGCCAGCAGTTACTCCAGGAGCTCCTATAATTCACCCCTCCACTTT. Translation gives CASSYSRSSYNSPLHF.

This chain uses TRBV7-2 with TRBJ2-5, with 10 nucleotides matching TRBD1. The germline V gene encodes CDR1 SGHTA and CDR2 FQGNSA. J was trimmed by 3 bases and V by 5 bases; bases with no gene match: 3. This CDR3 comprises 14 residues. The CDR3 DNA sequence: TGTGCCAGCAGCGGGACAGGGGAAAAAGAGACCCAGTACTTC. Protein sequence: CASSGTGEKETQYF.

V usage is TRBV4-3 and J usage is TRBJ1-2; D may be TRBD1 (5 bases). The V and J ends lost 0 bases and 8 bases respectively, with 28 bases between them. This CDR3 is built from 19 residues. In germline, CDR1 is LGHNA, CDR2 YSLEER. The CDR3 loop reads CASSQDLEGRPFEGYGYTF. The CDR3 DNA follows: TGCGCCAGCAGCCAAGATCTAGAGGGGCGGCCTTTCGAAGGATACGGCTACACCTTC.

This chain uses TRBV20-1 with TRBJ2-1, with TRBD2 matching over 13 bases. The ends lost 6 bases at V and 9 bases at J; junction bases unmatched: 8. The CDR3 consists of 14 residues. CDR1 DFQATT and CDR2 SNEGSKA come from the germline V gene (reference sequence). CDR3 DNA: TGCAGTGCGCAACTAGCGGGAGGGCCTCTTGAGCAGTTCTTC. Translation: CSAQLAGGPLEQFF.

The chain links TRBV9 to TRBJ1-3, with D unclear. The CDR3 is 13 residues long. V was trimmed by 0 bases and J by 4 bases, leaving 5 bases between them. CDR1 is SGDLS and CDR2 is YYNGEE in the germline V gene. The CDR3: CASSVGGGNTIYF. Here the CDR3 DNA reads TGTGCCAGCAGCGTAGGAGGAGGAAACACCATATATTTT.

This clonotype was counted between two and nine times. The rearrangement uses TRBV4-2 and TRBJ2-4; D gene unclear. Trimming took off 0 bases at V and 1 base at J, with 13 bases between the two ends. This CDR3 contains 17 residues. Germline lookup yields CDR1 LGHNA and CDR2 YNFKEQ. As DNA, the CDR3 is TGTGCCAGCAGCCAAGAACCCAGTATCACGGCCAAAAACATTCAGTACTTC. Protein product: CASSQEPSITAKNIQYF.

This clonotype was counted a few times. J is TRBJ2-1 and V is TRBV5-1; 11 bases are a match to TRBD1. The CDR3 is made up of 16 amino acids. CDR1 and CDR2 (germline): SGHRS, YFSETQ. V lost 4 bases to trimming and J lost 6 bases; unmatched junction nucleotides: 9. The chain's CDR3 is CASSPGQGAGGNEQFF. The CDR3 nucleotides read TGCGCCAGCAGCCCCGGACAGGGGGCGGGGGGCAATGAGCAGTTCTTC.

This clonotype was counted between two and nine times. J is TRBJ2-3 and V is TRBV11-2, with D hard to call. This CDR3 has 15 amino acids. Trimming cost V 0 bases and J 2 bases, with 9 bases left between them. Germline V gene data show CDR1 as SGHAT and CDR2 as FQNNGV. The CDR3 here is CASSLESRYTDTQYF. Written as DNA, the CDR3 is TGTGCCAGCAGCTTAGAGTCTAGATACACAGATACGCAGTATTTT.

This clonotype has only a few counts. The chain employs TRBV13 and TRBJ1-3, with no clear D. The CDR3 has 15 amino acids. The germline V gene has CDR1 PRHDT and CDR2 FYEKMQ (reference sequence). Deletions cut 6 bases from V and 0 bases from J, with 12 bases between. CDR3 in DNA: TGTGCCAGCAGTCCGACACGGGTCTCTGGAAACACCATATATTTT. This codes for CASSPTRVSGNTIYF.

This clonotype was detected many times. This chain links TRBV12-3 or TRBV12-4 with TRBJ1-2, with D maybe TRBD1 (5 bases). This CDR3 is built from 12 residues. The V and J ends lost 5 bases and 8 bases respectively, with 12 bases between them. The CDR3 bases are TGTGCCAGCAGTAAAGGGACGTTCGGCTACACCTTC. Translated, it gives CASSKGTFGYTF.

This clonotype was picked up a small number of times. The rearrangement links TRBV5-4 to TRBJ2-1; 11 bases are shared with TRBD1. V lost 4 bases and J lost 4; bases outside the gene matches: 4. The CDR3 has 15 residues. Germline V gives CDR1 SGHNT, CDR2 YYREEE (reference sequence). The CDR3 protein is CASSRDRGGYNEQFF. The CDR3 DNA reads TGTGCCAGCAGCCGGGACAGGGGGGGGTACAATGAGCAGTTCTTC.

This chain connects TRBV20-1 to TRBJ1-4; 7 bases agree with TRBD1. Germline values: CDR1 DFQATT, CDR2 SNEGSKA (reference sequence). The CDR3 runs to 16 residues. Trimming took 4 bases from V and 7 from J; bases not matched to a gene: 15. The CDR3 nucleotides read TGCAGTGCTAAAGATAGACAGGGTATCGGAGGTGAAAAACTGTTTTTT. Translating it yields CSAKDRQGIGGEKLFF.

This rearrangement joins TRBV20-1 to TRBJ2-7, with D perhaps matching TRBD1 (6 bases). V dropped 3 bases and J dropped 5 bases, with 14 bases sitting between them. CDR3 length: 13 residues. Germline V lookup: CDR1 DFQATT, CDR2 SNEGSKA (reference sequence). Here the CDR3 reads CSARRATGNEQYF. The CDR3 DNA follows: TGCAGTGCTAGGAGGGCCACAGGGAACGAGCAGTACTTC.

This chain joins TRBV20-1 and TRBJ1-2; TRBD1 matches 7 bases. The V segment lost 3 bases and the J segment 7 bases; nucleotides outside the gene matches: 8. CDR3 length: 13 amino acids. Germline assignment: CDR1 DFQATT and CDR2 SNEGSKA (reference sequence). Written as DNA, the CDR3 is TGCAGTGCTAGTGAGGGGGCGGTTTCTGGCTACACCTTC. The encoded protein is CSASEGAVSGYTF.

This clonotype was counted only a few times. The J gene is TRBJ2-7, the V gene TRBV5-8; D remains ambiguous. Germline assignment: CDR1 SGHTS and CDR2 YDEGEE. The CDR3 has 12 residues. The V end was cut by 1 base, the J end by 1 base, with 3 bases between. In DNA form, the CDR3 reads TGTGCCAGCAGCTTGAGGTCCTACGAGCAGTACTTC. Residues: CASSLRSYEQYF. The entire variable domain, with the rest obtained from reference TRBV5-8 and TRBJ2-7, is as follows: EAGVTQSPTHLIKTRGQQATLRCSPISGHTSVYWYQQALGLGLQFLLWYDEGEERNRGNFPPRFSGRQFPNYSSELNVNALELEDSALYLCASSLRSYEQYFGPGTRLTVT.

This clonotype was seen a few times. The chain uses TRBV12-3 or TRBV12-4 and TRBJ1-2; 8 nucleotides line up with TRBD1. Trimming removed 5 bases from V and 5 bases from J; junction bases left unmatched: 13. The CDR3 length is 16 residues. The CDR3 here is CASSPQRTGRGYGYTF. The CDR3 DNA is TGTGCCAGCAGTCCCCAGAGGACAGGGAGGGGGTATGGCTACACCTTC.

The sample holds many counts of this clonotype. The chain recombines TRBV20-1 with TRBJ2-3; D call uncertain. There are 13 residues in the CDR3. Per the germline V gene, CDR1 is DFQATT and CDR2 is SNEGSKA (reference sequence). V dropped 0 bases and J dropped 4 bases, with 8 bases sitting between them. Written as DNA, the CDR3 is TGCAGTGCTAGAGATGGCAGGTCAGATACGCAGTATTTT. Its translation: CSARDGRSDTQYF.